This TCR beta chain was observed in a study of T cell repertoires in cytomegalovirus infection. Study at large: Indications of both CMV infection and matching HLA type were provided by public TCR beta signatures.

The germline V and J ends were trimmed by 4 bases and 0 bases, with 7 bases remaining between them. From germline, CDR1 is ENHRY and CDR2 SYGVKD. CDR3 length: 15 amino acids. This clonotype appeared many times. Its antigen is currently unknown. Overall study findings and caveats: Dominant in the ex vivo response were TCR beta clonotypes restricted by HLA-C and specific for CMV. The cumulative frequency of public TCR beta families distinguished individuals who carried CMV together with the relevant HLA.

MiXCR was run by TCRdb on the reads, yielding one entry per CDR3 protein. There are some 300,000 distinct CDR3 sequences in the sample; roughly a tenth occur only once, and less than 3% lies in the top ten. The specimen sequenced was PBMCs. This clonotype was obtained from a human donor in good health (CMV status not recorded). Some clones in this sample may be carry-over from other donors' samples. V usage is TRBV10-3 and J usage is TRBJ2-6; D is possibly TRBD1 (6 bases). The CDR3 region is CAISGGGSGANVLTF. In DNA, the CDR3 is TGTGCCATCAGTGGAGGGGGCTCTGGGGCCAACGTCCTGACTTTC.